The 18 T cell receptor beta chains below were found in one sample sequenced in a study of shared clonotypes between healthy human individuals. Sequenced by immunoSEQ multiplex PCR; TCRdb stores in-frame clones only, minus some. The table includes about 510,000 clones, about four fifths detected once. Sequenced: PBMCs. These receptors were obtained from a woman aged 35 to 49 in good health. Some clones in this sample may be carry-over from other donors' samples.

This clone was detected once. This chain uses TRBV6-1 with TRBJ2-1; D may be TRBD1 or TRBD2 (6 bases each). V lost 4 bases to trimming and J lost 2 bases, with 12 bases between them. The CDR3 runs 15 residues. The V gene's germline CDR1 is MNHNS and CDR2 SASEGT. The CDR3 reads CASSVGGPAYNEQFF. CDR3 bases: TGTGCCAGCAGTGTGGGGGGCCCAGCCTACAATGAGCAGTTCTTC.

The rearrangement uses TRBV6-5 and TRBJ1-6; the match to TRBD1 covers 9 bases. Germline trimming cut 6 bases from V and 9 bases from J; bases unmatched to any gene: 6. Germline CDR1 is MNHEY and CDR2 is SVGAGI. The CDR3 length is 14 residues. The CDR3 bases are TGTGCCAGCAGCCGGGGACAGGGTGTTTCACCCCTCCACTTT. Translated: CASSRGQGVSPLHF.

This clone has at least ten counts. The DNA of the CDR3 is TGTGCCAGCAGCTTAGACGGAGGTGAAGCTTTCTTT. Protein product: CASSLDGGEAFF. The chain couples TRBV7-8 to TRBJ1-1; no clear D. The CDR3 is 12 residues long. Germline CDR1 SGHVS, CDR2 FQNEAQ. Trimming removed 1 base at V and 7 bases at J, with 7 bases between.

CDR3 in amino acids: CASSPGGGADTQYF. DNA of the CDR3: TGTGCCAGCAGCCCGGGGGGGGGCGCAGATACGCAGTATTTT. The chain carries TRBV7-3 and TRBJ2-3; TRBD2 matches 8 bases. Trimming removed 5 bases from V and 4 bases from J; junction bases left unmatched: 5. Germline lookup yields CDR1 SGHTA and CDR2 FQGTGA. CDR3 length: 14 residues.

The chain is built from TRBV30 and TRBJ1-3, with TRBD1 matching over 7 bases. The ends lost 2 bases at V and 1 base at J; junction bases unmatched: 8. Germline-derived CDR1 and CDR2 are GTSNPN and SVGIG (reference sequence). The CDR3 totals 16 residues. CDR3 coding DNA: TGTGCCTGGAGTTCCGAGGGGGCTTCATCTGGAAACACCATATATTTT. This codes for CAWSSEGASSGNTIYF.

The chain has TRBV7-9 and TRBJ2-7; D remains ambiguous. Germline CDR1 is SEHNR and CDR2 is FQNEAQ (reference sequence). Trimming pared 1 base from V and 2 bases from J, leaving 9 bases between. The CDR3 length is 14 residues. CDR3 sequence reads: CASSLGLLPYEQYF. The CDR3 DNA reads TGTGCCAGCAGCTTAGGGCTCCTCCCCTACGAGCAGTACTTC.

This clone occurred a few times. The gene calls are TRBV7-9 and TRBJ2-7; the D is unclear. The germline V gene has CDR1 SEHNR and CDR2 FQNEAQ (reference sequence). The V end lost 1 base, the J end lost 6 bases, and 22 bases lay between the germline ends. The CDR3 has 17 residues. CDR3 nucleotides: TGTGCCAGCAGCTTAGGAGGTTTCCCCCCGGTTTTTGGCGAGCAGTACTTC. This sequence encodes CASSLGGFPPVFGEQYF.

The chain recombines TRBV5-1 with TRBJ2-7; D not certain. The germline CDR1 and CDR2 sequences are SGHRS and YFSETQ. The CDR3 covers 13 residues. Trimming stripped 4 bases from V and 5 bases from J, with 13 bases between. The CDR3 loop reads CASSNPSGDEQYF. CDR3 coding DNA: TGCGCCAGCAGCAACCCTTCAGGAGACGAGCAGTACTTC.

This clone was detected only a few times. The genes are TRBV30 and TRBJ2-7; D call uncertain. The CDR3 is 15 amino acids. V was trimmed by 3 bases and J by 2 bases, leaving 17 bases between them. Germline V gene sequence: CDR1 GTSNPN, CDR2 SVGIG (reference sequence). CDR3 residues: CAWSQLGSPTYEQYF. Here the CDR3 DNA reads TGTGCCTGGAGCCAACTCGGCAGCCCTACCTACGAGCAGTACTTC.

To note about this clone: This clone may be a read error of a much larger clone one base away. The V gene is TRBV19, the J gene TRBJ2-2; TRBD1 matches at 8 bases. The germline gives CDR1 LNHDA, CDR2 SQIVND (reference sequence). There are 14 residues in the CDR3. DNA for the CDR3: TGTGTCAGTAGCCTAACAGGGGGCACCGGGGAGCTGTTTTTT. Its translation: CVSSLTGGTGELFF.

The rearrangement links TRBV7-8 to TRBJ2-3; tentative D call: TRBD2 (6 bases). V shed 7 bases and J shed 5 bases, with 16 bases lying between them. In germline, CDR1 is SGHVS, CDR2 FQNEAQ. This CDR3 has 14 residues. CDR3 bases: TGTGCCAGCAACAGTAGAGGGACTCAAGATACGCAGTATTTT. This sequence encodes CASNSRGTQDTQYF.

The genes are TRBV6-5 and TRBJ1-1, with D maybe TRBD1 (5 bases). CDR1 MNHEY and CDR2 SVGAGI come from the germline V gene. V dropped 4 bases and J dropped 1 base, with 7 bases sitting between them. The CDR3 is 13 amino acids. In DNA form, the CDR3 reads TGTGCCAGCAGTTTCGACAGGAACACTGAAGCTTTCTTT. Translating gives CASSFDRNTEAFF.

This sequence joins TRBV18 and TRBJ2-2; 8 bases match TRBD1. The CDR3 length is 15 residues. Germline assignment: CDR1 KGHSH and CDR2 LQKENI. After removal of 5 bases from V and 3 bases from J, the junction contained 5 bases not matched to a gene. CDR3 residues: CASSATGVDTGELFF. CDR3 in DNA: TGTGCCAGCTCAGCGACAGGGGTCGACACCGGGGAGCTGTTTTTT.

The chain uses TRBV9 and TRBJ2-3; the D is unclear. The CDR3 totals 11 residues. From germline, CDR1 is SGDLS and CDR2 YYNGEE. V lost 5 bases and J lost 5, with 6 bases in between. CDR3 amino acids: CASSRVDTQYF. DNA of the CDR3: TGTGCCAGCAGTCGAGTAGATACGCAGTATTTT.

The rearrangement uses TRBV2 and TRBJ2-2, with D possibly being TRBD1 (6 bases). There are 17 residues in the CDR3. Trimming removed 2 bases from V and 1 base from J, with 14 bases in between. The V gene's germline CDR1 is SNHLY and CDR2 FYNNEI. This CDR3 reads CASSETGTGRNTGELFF. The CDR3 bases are TGTGCCAGCAGTGAAACTGGAACAGGGCGGAACACCGGGGAGCTGTTTTTT.

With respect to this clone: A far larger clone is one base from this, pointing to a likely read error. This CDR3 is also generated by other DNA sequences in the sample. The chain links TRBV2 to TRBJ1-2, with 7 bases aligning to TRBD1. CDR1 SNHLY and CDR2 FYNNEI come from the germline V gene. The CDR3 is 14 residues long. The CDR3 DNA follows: TGTGCCAGCAGTGAAGGGGGGACAGTGTATGGCTACACTTTC. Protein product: CASSEGGTVYGYTF.

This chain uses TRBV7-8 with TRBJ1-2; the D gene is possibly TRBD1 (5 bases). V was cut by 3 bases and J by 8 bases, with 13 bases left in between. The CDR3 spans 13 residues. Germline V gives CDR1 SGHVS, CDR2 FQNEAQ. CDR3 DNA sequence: TGTGCCAGCAGCTTGGGCCAGGGAGGAGGCTACACCTTC. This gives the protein CASSLGQGGGYTF.

The CDR3, as DNA: TGTGCCAGCAGGGGACGGTGGACTAGCGGTCCACGCTACGAGCAGTACTTC. Translation gives CASRGRWTSGPRYEQYF. This chain joins TRBV7-2 and TRBJ2-7; 10 bases agree with TRBD2. Germline CDR1 and CDR2: SGHTA and FQGNSA. CDR3 length equals 17 residues. The V and J ends lost 6 bases and 3 bases, in that order; junction bases with no gene match: 14.